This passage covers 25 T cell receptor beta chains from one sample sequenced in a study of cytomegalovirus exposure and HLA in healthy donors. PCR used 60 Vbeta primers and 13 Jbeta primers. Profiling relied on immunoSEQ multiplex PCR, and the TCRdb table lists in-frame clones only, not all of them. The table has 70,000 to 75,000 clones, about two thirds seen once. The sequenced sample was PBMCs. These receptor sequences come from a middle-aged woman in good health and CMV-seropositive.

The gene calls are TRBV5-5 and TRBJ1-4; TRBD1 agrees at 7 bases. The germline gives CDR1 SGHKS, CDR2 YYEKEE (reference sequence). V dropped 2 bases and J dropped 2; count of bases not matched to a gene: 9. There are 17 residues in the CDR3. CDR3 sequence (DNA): TGTGCCAGCAGCTTAAACTTAGCAGGGGGTACTAATGAAAAACTGTTTTTT. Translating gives CASSLNLAGGTNEKLFF.

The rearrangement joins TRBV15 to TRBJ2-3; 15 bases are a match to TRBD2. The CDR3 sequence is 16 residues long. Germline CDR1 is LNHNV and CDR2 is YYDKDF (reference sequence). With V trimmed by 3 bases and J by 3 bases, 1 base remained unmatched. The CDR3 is CATSRGTSGGTDTQYF. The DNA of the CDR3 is TGTGCCACCAGCAGGGGGACTAGCGGGGGGACAGATACGCAGTATTTT.

The CDR3 bases are TGTGCCAGCAGCCAAGATTTCGCAGGGGGCCTGAACACTGAAGCTTTCTTT. It specifies CASSQDFAGGLNTEAFF. The rearrangement uses TRBV14 and TRBJ1-1, with 8 positions matching TRBD1. The CDR3 consists of 17 residues. CDR1 and CDR2 (germline): SGHDN, FVKESK. With 0 bases clipped from V and 0 bases from J, the junction kept 6 bases outside the gene matches.

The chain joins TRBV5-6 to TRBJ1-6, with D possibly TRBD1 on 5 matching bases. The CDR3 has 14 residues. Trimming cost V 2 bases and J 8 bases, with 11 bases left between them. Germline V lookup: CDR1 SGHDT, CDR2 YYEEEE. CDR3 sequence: CASSLGRGYSPLHF. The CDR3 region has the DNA TGTGCCAGCAGCTTAGGAAGGGGCTATTCACCCCTCCACTTT.

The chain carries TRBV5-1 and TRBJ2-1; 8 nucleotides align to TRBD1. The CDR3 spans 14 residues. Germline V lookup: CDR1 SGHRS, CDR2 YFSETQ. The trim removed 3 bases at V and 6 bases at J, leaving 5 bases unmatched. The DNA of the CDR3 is TGCGCCAGCAGCTCAGGACAGGGCGGCAATGAGCAGTTCTTC. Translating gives CASSSGQGGNEQFF.

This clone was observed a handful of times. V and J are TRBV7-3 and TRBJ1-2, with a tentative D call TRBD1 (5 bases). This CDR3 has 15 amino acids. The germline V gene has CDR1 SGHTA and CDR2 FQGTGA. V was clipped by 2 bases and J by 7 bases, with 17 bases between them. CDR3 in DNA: TGTGCCAGCAGCTTATCACCAACCGACAGAGGTGGCTACACCTTC. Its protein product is CASSLSPTDRGGYTF.

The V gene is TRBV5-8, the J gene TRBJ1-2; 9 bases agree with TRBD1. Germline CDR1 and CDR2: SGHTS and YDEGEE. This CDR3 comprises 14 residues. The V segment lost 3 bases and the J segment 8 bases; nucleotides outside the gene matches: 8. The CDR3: CASSSSTGGYGYTF. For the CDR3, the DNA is TGTGCCAGCAGCTCCTCGACAGGGGGATACGGCTACACCTTC.

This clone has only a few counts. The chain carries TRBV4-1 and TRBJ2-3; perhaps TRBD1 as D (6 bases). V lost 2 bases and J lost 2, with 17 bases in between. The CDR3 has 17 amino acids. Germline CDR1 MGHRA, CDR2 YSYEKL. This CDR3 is CASSQTWGQGNTDTQYF. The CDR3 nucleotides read TGCGCCAGCAGCCAAACGTGGGGGCAGGGTAACACAGATACGCAGTATTTT.

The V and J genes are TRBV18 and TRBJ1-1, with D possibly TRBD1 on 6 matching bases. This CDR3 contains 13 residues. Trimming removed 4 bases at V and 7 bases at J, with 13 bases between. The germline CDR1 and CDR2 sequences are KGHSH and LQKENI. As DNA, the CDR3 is TGTGCCAGCTCACAAAATACAGGGTATGAAGCTTTCTTT. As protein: CASSQNTGYEAFF. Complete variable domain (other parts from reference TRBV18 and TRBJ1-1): NAGVMQNPRHLVRRRGQEARLRCSPMKGHSHVYWYRQLPEEGLKFMVYLQKENIIDESGMPKERFSAEFPKEGPSILRIQQVVRGDSAAYFCASSQNTGYEAFFGQGTRLTVV.

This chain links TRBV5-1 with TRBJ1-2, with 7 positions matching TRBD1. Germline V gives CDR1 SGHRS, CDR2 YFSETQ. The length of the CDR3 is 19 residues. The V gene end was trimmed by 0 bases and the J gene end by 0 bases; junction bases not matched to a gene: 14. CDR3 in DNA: TGCGCCAGCAGCTTGGTTGTTCGTACAGGGGTCCTAGCTAACTATGGCTACACCTTC. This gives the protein CASSLVVRTGVLANYGYTF.

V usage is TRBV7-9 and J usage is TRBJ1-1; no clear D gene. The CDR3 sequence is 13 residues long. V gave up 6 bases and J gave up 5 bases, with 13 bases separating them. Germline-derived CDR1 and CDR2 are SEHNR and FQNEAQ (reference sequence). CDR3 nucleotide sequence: TGTGCCAGCAGACCCGAACGAGGGACTGAAGCTTTCTTT. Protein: CASRPERGTEAFF.

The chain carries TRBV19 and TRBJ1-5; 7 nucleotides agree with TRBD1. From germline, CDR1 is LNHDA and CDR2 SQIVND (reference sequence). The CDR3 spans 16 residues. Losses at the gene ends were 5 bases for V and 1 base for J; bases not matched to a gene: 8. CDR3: CASSPNRGRSNQPQHF. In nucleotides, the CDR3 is TGTGCCAGTAGTCCAAACAGGGGTCGGAGCAATCAGCCCCAGCATTTT.

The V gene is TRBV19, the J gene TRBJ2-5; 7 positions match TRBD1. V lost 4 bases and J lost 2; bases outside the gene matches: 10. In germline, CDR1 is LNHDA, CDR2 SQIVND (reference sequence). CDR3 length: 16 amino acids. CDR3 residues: CASSSIGTAQQETQYF. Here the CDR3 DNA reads TGTGCCAGTAGTAGTATTGGGACAGCCCAACAAGAGACCCAGTACTTC.

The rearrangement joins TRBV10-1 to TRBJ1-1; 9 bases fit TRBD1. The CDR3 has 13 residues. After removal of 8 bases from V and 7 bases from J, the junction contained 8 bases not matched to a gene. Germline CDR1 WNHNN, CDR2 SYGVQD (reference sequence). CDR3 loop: CASGTGTPGEAFF. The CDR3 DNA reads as TGCGCCAGCGGGACAGGGACTCCGGGTGAAGCTTTCTTT.

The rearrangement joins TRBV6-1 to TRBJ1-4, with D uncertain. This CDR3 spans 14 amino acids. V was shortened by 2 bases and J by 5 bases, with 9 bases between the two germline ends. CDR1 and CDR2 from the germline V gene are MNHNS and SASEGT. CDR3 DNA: TGTGCCAGCAGTGAACAGGTCTCCAATGAAAAACTGTTTTTT. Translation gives CASSEQVSNEKLFF.

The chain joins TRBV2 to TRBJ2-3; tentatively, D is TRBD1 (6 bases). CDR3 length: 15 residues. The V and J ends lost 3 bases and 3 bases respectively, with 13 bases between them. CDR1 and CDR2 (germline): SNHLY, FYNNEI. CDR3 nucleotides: TGTGCCAGCAGTGACGGCCAGGGGCGGACAGATACGCAGTATTTT. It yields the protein CASSDGQGRTDTQYF.

This CDR3 is CASSLDRNYGYTF. The CDR3 coding sequence is TGCGCCAGCAGCTTGGACAGAAACTATGGCTACACCTTC. V is TRBV5-1 and J is TRBJ1-2; D unclear. Germline V gives CDR1 SGHRS, CDR2 YFSETQ. The CDR3 extends over 13 amino acids. V was cut by 0 bases and J by 2 bases, with 5 bases left in between.

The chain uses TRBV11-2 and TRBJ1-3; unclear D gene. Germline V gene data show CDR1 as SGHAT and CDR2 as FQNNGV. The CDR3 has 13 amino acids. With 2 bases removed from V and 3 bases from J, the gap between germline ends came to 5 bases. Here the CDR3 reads CASSLPNGNTIYF. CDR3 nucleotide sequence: TGTGCCAGCAGCTTACCAAATGGAAACACCATATATTTT.

The CDR3 sequence is CASSPLEGALTGELFF. In DNA, the CDR3 is TGTGCCAGCTCACCCTTGGAGGGGGCCTTAACCGGGGAGCTGTTTTTT. The chain couples TRBV18 to TRBJ2-2, with a weak D call TRBD1 (7 bases). This CDR3 comprises 16 residues. V was cut by 3 bases and J by 5 bases, with 16 bases left in between. Germline CDR1 KGHSH, CDR2 LQKENI.

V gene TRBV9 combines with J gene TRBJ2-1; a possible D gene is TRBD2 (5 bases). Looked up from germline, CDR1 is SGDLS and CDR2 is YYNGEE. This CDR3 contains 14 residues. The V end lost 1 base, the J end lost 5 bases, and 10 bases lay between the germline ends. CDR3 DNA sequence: TGTGCCAGCAGCGTACGGTGGGAGAACAATGAGCAGTTCTTC. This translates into CASSVRWENNEQFF.

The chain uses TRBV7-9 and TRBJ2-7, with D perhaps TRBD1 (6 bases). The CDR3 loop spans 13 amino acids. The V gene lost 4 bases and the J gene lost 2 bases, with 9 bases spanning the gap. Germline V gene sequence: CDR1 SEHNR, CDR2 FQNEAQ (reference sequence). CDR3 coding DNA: TGTGCCAGCAGCTCCTACAGGGCCTACGAGCAGTACTTC. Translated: CASSSYRAYEQYF.

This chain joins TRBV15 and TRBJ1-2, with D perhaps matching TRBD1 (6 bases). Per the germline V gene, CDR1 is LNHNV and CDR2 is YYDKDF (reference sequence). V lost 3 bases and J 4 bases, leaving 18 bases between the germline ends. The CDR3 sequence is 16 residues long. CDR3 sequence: CATSRGDTGTLYGYTF. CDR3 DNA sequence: TGTGCCACCAGCAGGGGGGATACAGGGACCCTCTATGGCTACACCTTC.

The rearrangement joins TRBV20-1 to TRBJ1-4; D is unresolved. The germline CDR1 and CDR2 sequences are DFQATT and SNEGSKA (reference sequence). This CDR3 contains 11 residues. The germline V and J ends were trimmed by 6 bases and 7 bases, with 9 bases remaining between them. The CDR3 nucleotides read TGCAGTGCCGACGAGGCTGAAAAACTGTTTTTT. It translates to CSADEAEKLFF.

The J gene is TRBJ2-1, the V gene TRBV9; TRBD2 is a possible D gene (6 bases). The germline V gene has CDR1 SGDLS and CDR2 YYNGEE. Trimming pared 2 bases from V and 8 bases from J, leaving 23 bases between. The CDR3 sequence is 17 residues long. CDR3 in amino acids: CASSVGGTPSNPDEQFF. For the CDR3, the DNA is TGTGCCAGCAGCGTCGGCGGGACCCCGTCGAACCCGGATGAGCAGTTCTTC.

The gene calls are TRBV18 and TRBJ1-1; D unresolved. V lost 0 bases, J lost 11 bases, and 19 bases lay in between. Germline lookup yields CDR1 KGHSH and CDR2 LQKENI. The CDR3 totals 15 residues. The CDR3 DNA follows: TGTGCCAGCTCACCACCGATTGCGCACACAGCGGTGGCTTTCTTT. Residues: CASSPPIAHTAVAFF.